This T cell receptor (beta chain) derives from a study of CD8+ T cells in alopecia areata. The CDR3 length is 10 residues. The germline gives CDR1 SNHLY, CDR2 FYNNEI. V shed 4 bases and J shed 4 bases, with 2 bases lying between them. The authors extracted RNA and reverse transcribed it into cDNA as the sequencing template. Only in-frame clones appear in the TCRdb table, and some are missing; sequencing was by immunoSEQ multiplex PCR. The data hold around 35,000 clones, with 45% to 60% observed a single time. Specimens obtained from alopecia areata patients comprised lesional scalp punch biopsies and peripheral blood. The sorting of PBMCs gave CD4+ and CD8+ T cells.

This sequence joins TRBV2 and TRBJ2-7; D ambiguous. Sequenced sample: NKG2D-high CD8+ T cells sorted from blood. The receptor comes from a human donor with alopecia areata. The CDR3 spells CASSGYEQYF. The CDR3 bases are TGTGCCAGCAGTGGATACGAGCAGTACTTC.